This T cell receptor (beta chain) is from a study of beta chain features in type 1 diabetes. Notes on the study in general: Within each of all four CD4+ subsets, Type 1 diabetes patients had TCRB CDR3s that were moderately but significantly shorter. The naive, central memory and Treg TCRB repertoires looked more alike in patients than they did in healthy donors.

The CDR3 contains 15 residues. J gave up 8 bases and V 6 bases, and 8 bases lay outside the gene matches. Looked up from germline, CDR1 is SGHTA and CDR2 is FQGNSA. Expressed TCRB transcripts got sequenced, as all isolated RNA was reverse transcribed. Profiling relied on immunoSEQ multiplex PCR, and the TCRdb table lists in-frame clones only, not all of them. The sample yields some 48,000 clones, around 45% seen once. As concerns this clone: The target antigen is unknown.

Sequencing input: stem cell memory CD4+ T cells from blood. The TCR sequence derives from a man aged 25-45 years with type 1 diabetes. The gene calls are TRBV7-2 and TRBJ2-1; 12 bases align to TRBD2. In DNA, the CDR3 is TGTGCCAGCAGTCGTTGGACTAGCGGGAACCATGAGCAGTTCTTC. Encoded protein: CASSRWTSGNHEQFF.